The clone carrying this T cell receptor (beta chain) is large within its sample. Its antigen remains unidentified. The data were produced by immunoSEQ multiplex PCR, yet TCRdb's version contains in-frame clones alone and is incomplete. The repertoire holds approximately 3,000 clones, with nearly 55% as singletons. This sample stems from a study of coeliac disease. Whole-study context: High-resolution HLA typing was lacking; TRBV7-2 bias was queried instead. Overall study findings and caveats: In active celiac disease, intraepithelial and lamina propria TRB and TRG repertoires were less clonal than controls.

Germline CDR1 reads SGDLS; CDR2 reads YYNGEE. CDR3 size: 17 residues. V lost 4 bases and J lost 2; bases outside the gene matches: 11. The clonotype originates from a man aged 50 to 60 with active celiac disease. Sequencing was carried out using intraepithelial lymphocytes from the gut. The rearrangement joins TRBV9 to TRBJ1-1, with 10 nucleotides matching TRBD1. For the CDR3, the DNA is TGTGCCAGCAGCACCTCGTCCGGGACAGGGGAAAACACTGAAGCTTTCTTT. Residues: CASSTSSGTGENTEAFF. The full variable domain, rest sourced from reference TRBV9 and TRBJ1-1, is DSGVTQTPKHLITATGQRVTLRCSPRSGDLSVYWYQQSLDQGLQFLIQYYNGEERAKGNILERFSAQQFPDLHSELNLSSLELGDSALYFCASSTSSGTGENTEAFFGQGTRLTVV.